Listed here is a single TCR beta chain. These data are taken from a study of CD8 T cells in Susac syndrome. Trimming shortened V by 3 bases and J by 4 bases, and 10 bases separated the two germline ends. CDR1 and CDR2 from the germline V gene are KGHSH and LQKENI. The CDR3 consists of 14 residues. The RNA input was roughly 0.45 to 1 ug, and it was reverse transcribed with random hexamers. Amplification of TCR beta CDR3 used immunoSEQ multiplex PCR across 54 Vbeta and 13 Jbeta. TCRdb re-analysed the immunoSEQ multiplex PCR reads in MiXCR, keeping a single row per CDR3 protein. The table includes about 300,000 distinct CDR3 sequences, about 90% detected once.

The sequenced sample consisted of CD4+ T cells from PBMCs. The chain is built from TRBV18 and TRBJ1-5; D gene unclear. This TCR was recovered from a human donor with multiple sclerosis. The CDR3 nucleotides are TGTGCCAGCTCACCGAACAGCCAAAATCAGCCCCAGCATTTT. Encoded protein: CASSPNSQNQPQHF.